A selection of T cell receptor beta chains follows, all from one sample in a study of T cells after yellow fever vaccination. TCRdb re-analysed the 5' RACE reads in MiXCR, keeping a single row per CDR3 protein. This sample yields about 500,000 distinct CDR3 sequences, of which about 17% are seen a single time; roughly 17% belongs to the top ten. Material: PBMCs, obtained 5 to 6 days after the first yellow fever vaccination. These receptors all come from a young man who received the YFV17D yellow fever vaccine. Both conserved end residues are part of each CDR3. The D gene is left open where the match is weak. Expanded clones get a size class; other rows say once, few or many, or leave the size out.

. TRBJ1-4 TRBV20-1 . TGCAGTGCTAGAGACAAGAGCGTCGGTGCACTGTTTTTT CSARDKSVGALFF
. TRBJ1-1 TRBV4-1 . TGCGCCAGCAGCCAACGTGGGACCGTGAACACTGAAGCTTTCTTT CASSQRGTVNTEAFF
. TRBJ2-5 TRBV5-4 many TGTGCCAGCAGCCCACGGGGGTCAGAGACCCAGTACTTC CASSPRGSETQYF
. TRBJ2-1 TRBV6-2/TRBV6-3 few TGTGCCAGCAGTCCGCCCCGGGCTGGTGGTTACAATGAGCAGTTCTTC CASSPPRAGGYNEQFF
. TRBJ1-1 TRBV27 many TGTGCCAGCAGTTCCCCGAATGACAGATCTGAAGCTTTCTTT CASSSPNDRSEAFF
TRBD2 TRBJ2-3 TRBV7-3 few TGTGCCAGCAGCCCCCCGGGACTACCGCTTACGCAGTATTTT CASSPPGLPLTQYF
. TRBJ1-5 TRBV6-2/TRBV6-3 . TGTACCAGCAGCCTTGGGGGCCATCAGCCCCAGCATTTT CTSSLGGHQPQHF
TRBD1 TRBJ2-5 TRBV7-2 . TGTGCCAGCAGCTTTAGACAGGGGCGTATTGGAGAGACCCAGTACTTC CASSFRQGRIGETQYF
. TRBJ2-2 TRBV18 few TGTGCCAGCTCACCCACCCCAGTTAACACCGGGGAGCTGTTTTTT CASSPTPVNTGELFF
. TRBJ1-6 TRBV7-9 few TGTGCCAGCAGCTTAGACCGGGAGGGAGTTTATTCACCCCTCCACTTT CASSLDREGVYSPLHF
. TRBJ2-1 TRBV7-2 few TGTGCCAGCAGCCCCTATGGGAATGAGCAGTTCTTC CASSPYGNEQFF
TRBD1 TRBJ1-2 TRBV9 few TGTGCCAGCAGCGGACTTCGGGACAGAGGGAGCTACACCTTC CASSGLRDRGSYTF
. TRBJ1-1 TRBV7-8 . TGTGCCAGCAGCTTTGGACTGTCTTTTGAAGCTTTCTTT CASSFGLSFEAFF
. TRBJ2-1 TRBV7-2 many TGTGCCAGCAGCTTAACCAGGGGGGCAGACAATGAGCAGTTCTTC CASSLTRGADNEQFF
TRBD2 TRBJ2-1 TRBV7-3 . TGTGCCAGCAGCGTGGGGACTAGCGGGGGCTACAATGAGCAGTTCTTC CASSVGTSGGYNEQFF
. TRBJ2-3 TRBV4-1 . TGCGCCAGCAGTCAGCAGGGGTTGGGCACAGATACGCAGTATTTT CASSQQGLGTDTQYF
TRBD1 TRBJ1-2 TRBV10-3 . TGTGCCATCAGTGACCGCTCGGGACAGGGGCGTGGTGGCTACACCTTC CAISDRSGQGRGGYTF